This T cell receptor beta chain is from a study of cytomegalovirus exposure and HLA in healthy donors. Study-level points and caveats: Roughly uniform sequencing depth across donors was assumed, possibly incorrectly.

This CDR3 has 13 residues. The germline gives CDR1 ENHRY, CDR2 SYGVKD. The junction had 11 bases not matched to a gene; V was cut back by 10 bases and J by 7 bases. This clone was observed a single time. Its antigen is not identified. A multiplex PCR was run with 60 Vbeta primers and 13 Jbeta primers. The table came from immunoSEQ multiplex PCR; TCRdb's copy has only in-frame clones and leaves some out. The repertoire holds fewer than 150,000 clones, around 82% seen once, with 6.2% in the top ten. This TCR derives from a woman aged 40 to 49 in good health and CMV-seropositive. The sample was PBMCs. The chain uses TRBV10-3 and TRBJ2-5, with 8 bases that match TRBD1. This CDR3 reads CATRTGMLGTQYF. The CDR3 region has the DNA TGTGCCACCCGGACAGGGATGTTAGGGACCCAGTACTTC.